These 22 T cell receptor beta chains originate from one sample sequenced in a study of ipilimumab plus nivolumab after autologous stem cell transplantation. TCRdb's copy holds only in-frame clones and misses some; the assay was immunoSEQ multiplex PCR. The sample gives 15,000 to 20,000 clones, 81% of which show up once; roughly 6.8% is in the top ten. Sequencing used PBMCs, obtained in a trial of ipilimumab plus nivolumab as post-transplant consolidation. Source of these receptors: a male donor with diffuse large B-cell lymphoma.

There are a few counts of this clone. The chain is built from TRBV19 and TRBJ1-2, with D perhaps TRBD1 (6 bases). V lost 2 bases and J lost 4, with 17 bases in between. The germline V gene encodes CDR1 LNHDA and CDR2 SQIVND (reference sequence). This CDR3 comprises 16 residues. CDR3 loop: CASSISSGGRSYGYTF. The DNA for the CDR3 is TGTGCCAGTAGTATAAGCTCCGGGGGCAGGAGCTATGGCTACACCTTC.

This chain connects TRBV19 to TRBJ2-7; 8 nucleotides match TRBD1. Germline loops: CDR1 LNHDA, CDR2 SQIVND (reference sequence). The CDR3 consists of 14 residues. V lost 5 bases and J lost 5; bases outside the gene matches: 8. CDR3 DNA: TGTGCCAGTAGTGTGGACAGGGATGCGGACGAGCAGTACTTC. It is translated as CASSVDRDADEQYF.

The CDR3 coding sequence is TGCGCCAGCACCTTACAGGCAATCACAGATACGCAGTATTTT. The encoded protein is CASTLQAITDTQYF. The gene calls are TRBV5-1 and TRBJ2-3; D perhaps matches TRBD1 (5 bases). The ends were cut back, 6 bases at V and 2 bases at J, with 13 bases in the middle. Germline V gene sequence: CDR1 SGHRS, CDR2 YFSETQ. The CDR3 loop spans 14 amino acids. Based on the CDR3 plus reference TRBV5-1 and TRBJ2-3, the full variable domain is KAGVTQTPRYLIKTRGQQVTLSCSPISGHRSVSWYQQTPGQGLQFLFEYFSETQRNKGNFPGRFSGRQFSNSRSEMNVSTLELGDSALYLCASTLQAITDTQYFGPGTRLTVL.

The V gene is TRBV11-2, the J gene TRBJ2-3; tentatively, D is TRBD2 (5 bases). The CDR3 is 15 amino acids. The germline V and J ends were trimmed by 5 bases and 2 bases, with 14 bases remaining between them. Germline-derived CDR1 and CDR2 are SGHAT and FQNNGV. The CDR3 here is CASSPDSTYTDTQYF. CDR3 in DNA: TGTGCCAGCAGCCCGGACTCTACATACACAGATACGCAGTATTTT. Based on the CDR3 plus reference TRBV11-2 and TRBJ2-3, the full variable domain is EAGVAQSPRYKIIEKRQSVAFWCNPISGHATLYWYQQILGQGPKLLIQFQNNGVVDDSQLPKDRFSAERLKGVDSTLKIQPAKLEDSAVYLCASSPDSTYTDTQYFGPGTRLTVL.

This sequence joins TRBV6-1 and TRBJ2-5; 15 nucleotides align to TRBD2. CDR3 size: 17 residues. The V and J ends lost 2 bases and 5 bases, in that order; junction bases with no gene match: 6. The germline CDR1 and CDR2 sequences are MNHNS and SASEGT. Here the CDR3 DNA reads TGTGCCAGCAGTGAACCGGGACTAGCGGGGGGCCCGGAGACCCAGTACTTC. This codes for CASSEPGLAGGPETQYF.

Only a few counts were recorded for this clone. The chain carries TRBV27 and TRBJ1-5; no definite D call. Germline loops: CDR1 MNHEY, CDR2 SMNVEV (reference sequence). V dropped 0 bases and J dropped 9 bases, with 9 bases sitting between them. There are 13 residues in the CDR3. The DNA of the CDR3 is TGTGCCAGCAGTTTATCGAAGGGTACGCCCCAGCATTTT. Amino acids: CASSLSKGTPQHF.

This clone is medium-sized within its sample. V is TRBV11-2 and J is TRBJ2-3; 9 nucleotides match TRBD2. With V trimmed by 10 bases and J by 1 base, 12 bases remained unmatched. Germline V gene data show CDR1 as SGHAT and CDR2 as FQNNGV. The CDR3 extends over 16 amino acids. CDR3 nucleotides: TGTGCCACGCGACTCGGAGTAGCGGGGGGCACAGATACGCAGTATTTT. Residues: CATRLGVAGGTDTQYF.

The chain joins TRBV11-2 to TRBJ1-1; possible D gene TRBD1, 6 bases. Trimming stripped 4 bases from V and 0 bases from J, with 15 bases between. The CDR3 covers 16 residues. Germline V gene sequence: CDR1 SGHAT, CDR2 FQNNGV. The CDR3 nucleotides are TGTGCCAGCAGCTCCATAACGGGACACTTGAACACTGAAGCTTTCTTT. Its protein is CASSSITGHLNTEAFF.

The rearrangement joins TRBV4-3 to TRBJ2-2; no definite D call. This CDR3 is built from 16 residues. The V gene's germline CDR1 is LGHNA and CDR2 YSLEER. Trimming took 3 bases from V and 0 from J, leaving 11 bases between them. In nucleotides, the CDR3 is TGCGCCAGCAGCCAGGGTACATCCGCGAACACCGGGGAGCTGTTTTTT. Protein product: CASSQGTSANTGELFF.

The chain links TRBV25-1 to TRBJ2-2, with 7 bases aligning to TRBD1. Germline assignment: CDR1 MGHDK and CDR2 SYGVNS. Trimming at V came to 4 bases and at J to 0 bases, leaving 5 bases not matched to a gene. This CDR3 comprises 16 residues. The DNA for the CDR3 is TGTGCCAGCAGTGTAAGAGGGGGCGCGAACACCGGGGAGCTGTTTTTT. As protein: CASSVRGGANTGELFF. The full variable domain, with the rest looked up from reference TRBV25-1 and TRBJ2-2, is EADIYQTPRYLVIGTGKKITLECSQTMGHDKMYWYQQDPGMELHLIHYSYGVNSTEKGDLSSESTVSRIRTEHFPLTLESARPSHTSQYLCASSVRGGANTGELFFGEGSRLTVL.

The rearrangement uses TRBV19 and TRBJ2-3; TRBD2 agrees at 8 bases. The V gene's germline CDR1 is LNHDA and CDR2 SQIVND (reference sequence). The CDR3 covers 14 residues. V lost 10 bases and J lost 4; bases outside the gene matches: 10. The CDR3 protein is CATRGGAGPDTQYF. Here the CDR3 DNA reads TGTGCCACCCGGGGGGGGGCCGGACCAGATACGCAGTATTTT.

V and J are TRBV2 and TRBJ2-3, with 8 bases identical to TRBD2. Germline values: CDR1 SNHLY, CDR2 FYNNEI. V was clipped by 0 bases and J by 1 base; unmatched bases: 0. The CDR3 spans 15 residues. CDR3 DNA: TGTGCCAGCAGTGAAGCGCGGGGGGGCACAGATACGCAGTATTTT. Amino acids: CASSEARGGTDTQYF.

CDR3 region: CASTGGGMHNEQFF. The CDR3 region has the DNA TGTGCCAGCACCGGGGGAGGTATGCACAATGAGCAGTTCTTC. This chain uses TRBV6-6 with TRBJ2-1; D possibly corresponds to TRBD2 (6 bases). Germline assignment: CDR1 MNHNY and CDR2 SVGAGI (reference sequence). V lost 7 bases and J lost 5, with 15 bases in between. The CDR3 contains 14 residues.

The chain carries TRBV6-5 and TRBJ1-6; no firm D call. The CDR3 contains 16 residues. The germline V gene has CDR1 MNHEY and CDR2 SVGAGI. V lost 0 bases, J lost 6 bases, and 12 bases lay in between. Written as DNA, the CDR3 is TGTGCCAGCAGTTACTCTAGTAACAGACCTAATTCACCCCTCCACTTT. As protein: CASSYSSNRPNSPLHF.

The rearrangement links TRBV20-1 to TRBJ2-7, with no clear D. The V gene lost 6 bases and the J gene lost 4 bases, with 10 bases spanning the gap. The CDR3 sequence is 11 residues long. Per the germline V gene, CDR1 is DFQATT and CDR2 is SNEGSKA (reference sequence). For the CDR3, the DNA is TGCAGTGCCACGGTTGGGTACGAGCAGTACTTC. Protein sequence: CSATVGYEQYF.

The chain combines TRBV7-3 with TRBJ2-3, with 10 positions matching TRBD2. With V trimmed by 5 bases and J by 3 bases, 11 bases remained unmatched. Germline-derived CDR1 and CDR2 are SGHTA and FQGTGA. The CDR3 extends over 17 amino acids. In DNA, the CDR3 is TGTGCCAGCAGCCCCCGGGGAGCGGGGGGGGGTACAGATACGCAGTATTTT. Translated: CASSPRGAGGGTDTQYF.

The chain joins TRBV19 to TRBJ1-6, with 9 bases fitting TRBD1. The CDR3 loop spans 19 amino acids. V lost 3 bases and J lost 6; bases outside the gene matches: 15. Germline CDR1 reads LNHDA; CDR2 reads SQIVND (reference sequence). CDR3 sequence (DNA): TGTGCCAGTAGTATTCCTCCGGGACAGGGCCTGGGGATTAATTCACCCCTCCACTTT. Translation: CASSIPPGQGLGINSPLHF.

V usage is TRBV7-9 and J usage is TRBJ2-2; no clear D. V lost 5 bases, J lost 7 bases, and 23 bases lay in between. This CDR3 spans 17 amino acids. The germline V gene encodes CDR1 SEHNR and CDR2 FQNEAQ (reference sequence). The CDR3 loop is CASSPIEMRSSVGELFF. The CDR3 DNA sequence: TGTGCCAGCAGCCCTATAGAGATGCGGAGTAGTGTCGGGGAGCTGTTTTTT.

This clone was seen only a few times. The chain uses TRBV7-9 and TRBJ1-5; tentative D call: TRBD1 (5 bases). V dropped 5 bases and J dropped 2 bases, with 19 bases sitting between them. This CDR3 region has 17 residues. The germline gives CDR1 SEHNR, CDR2 FQNEAQ (reference sequence). The CDR3: CASSRTPATGRNQPQHF. Written as DNA, the CDR3 is TGTGCCAGCAGCCGGACTCCAGCCACAGGCCGCAATCAGCCCCAGCATTTT.

The chain joins TRBV11-1 to TRBJ1-1, with 12 nucleotides matching TRBD1. Germline V gene data show CDR1 as SGHAT and CDR2 as FQDESV (reference sequence). This CDR3 region has 13 residues. V dropped 6 bases and J dropped 11; count of bases not matched to a gene: 7. This CDR3 reads CASSLGQGAAAFF. CDR3 bases: TGTGCCAGCAGTCTGGGACAGGGGGCTGCCGCTTTCTTT.

The rearrangement uses TRBV6-5 and TRBJ1-5, with 8 positions matching TRBD1. The CDR3 spans 15 residues. Per germline, CDR1 MNHEY and CDR2 SVGAGI. Unmatched junction bases numbered 8, after V lost 6 bases and J lost 4 bases. The CDR3 protein is CASRTDRGSNQPQHF. The CDR3 DNA sequence: TGTGCCAGCAGAACAGACAGGGGTAGTAATCAGCCCCAGCATTTT.

The chain recombines TRBV7-8 with TRBJ1-6; TRBD1 agrees at 11 bases. The CDR3 length is 16 residues. Germline V gene sequence: CDR1 SGHVS, CDR2 FQNEAQ. Unmatched junction bases numbered 14, after V lost 5 bases and J lost 14 bases. The CDR3 bases are TGTGCCAGCAGCGTCGGGGGTGGGACAGGGGGACGTTCCCTCCACTTT. This sequence encodes CASSVGGGTGGRSLHF.